The source of this T cell receptor beta chain is a study of T cell repertoires in cytomegalovirus infection. Study-wide findings and caveats: In two of eight donors, the top clonotype was HLA-C-restricted CMV-specific.

TCRdb re-called the reads with MiXCR, one entry per CDR3 protein. The table shows 150,000 to 200,000 distinct CDR3 sequences, with 8% to 10% occurring only once. A few counts support this clonotype. Antigen specificity is unknown. The CDR3 has 16 residues. The V gene lost 3 bases and the J gene lost 0 bases, with 12 bases spanning the gap. Germline V gene lookup returns CDR1 MNHEY and CDR2 SMNVEV (reference sequence). The sample comprised PBMCs. J is TRBJ1-5 and V is TRBV27, with D tentatively TRBD1 (5 bases). This receptor was identified in a human donor in good health (CMV status not recorded). Some clones in this sample may be carry-over from other donors' samples. CDR3 sequence (DNA): TGTGCCAGCAGTTTGCGAGGGGACGGTAGCAATCAGCCCCAGCATTTT. Protein product: CASSLRGDGSNQPQHF.